The 29 T cell receptor beta chains below all came from one sample that was sequenced in a study of blood T cell repertoires in COVID-19. Clones were read by immunoSEQ multiplex PCR, and TCRdb kept only the in-frame ones, dropping some. Here the sample spans fewer than 450,000 clones, approximately 88% being singletons. The sequenced sample was PBMCs or T cells enriched from blood (not recorded which). Every receptor here comes from a woman between 40 and 50 years old with acute COVID-19.

CDR3 coding DNA: TGTGCCAGCAGTGAGGGGACAGGGGGCTCAACTGAAGCTTTCTTT. Its protein product is CASSEGTGGSTEAFF. This sequence joins TRBV2 and TRBJ1-1, with 12 bases fitting TRBD1. The CDR3 has 15 residues. V lost 3 bases to trimming and J lost 5 bases; unmatched junction nucleotides: 4. Per the germline V gene, CDR1 is SNHLY and CDR2 is FYNNEI.

The V gene is TRBV7-9, the J gene TRBJ1-2; D unclear. The CDR3 extends over 12 amino acids. Trimming cost V 5 bases and J 6 bases, with 10 bases left between them. The V gene's germline CDR1 is SEHNR and CDR2 FQNEAQ (reference sequence). The CDR3 sequence is CASSLLEDGYTF. In DNA, the CDR3 is TGTGCCAGCAGCCTCTTAGAGGATGGCTACACCTTC.

CDR3 bases: TGTGCCAGCAGCGTAGCTACGCTAGCGGGGGGCCCGGGTAATGAGCAGTTCTTC. Translated: CASSVATLAGGPGNEQFF. The chain joins TRBV9 to TRBJ2-1; 11 positions match TRBD2. Germline CDR1 is SGDLS and CDR2 is YYNGEE. This CDR3 is 18 amino acids long. V trimming: 0 bases; J trimming: 7 bases; junction bases outside the gene matches: 12.

This chain links TRBV24-1 with TRBJ1-2, with D possibly matching TRBD1 (6 bases). The CDR3 contains 13 residues. Germline V gives CDR1 KGHDR, CDR2 SFDVKD. V gave up 5 bases and J gave up 6 bases, with 12 bases separating them. The CDR3 nucleotides read TGTGCCACCAGTGCTCGGGACACGGATGGCTACACCTTC. Its protein product is CATSARDTDGYTF.

V gene TRBV5-1 combines with J gene TRBJ2-1; D might be TRBD2 (6 bases). The CDR3 runs 14 residues. Germline-derived CDR1 and CDR2 are SGHRS and YFSETQ. Trimming removed 4 bases at V and 6 bases at J, with 14 bases between. In DNA, the CDR3 is TGCGCCAGCAGCCCGGAAGGTAGCGGCAATGAGCAGTTCTTC. It specifies CASSPEGSGNEQFF.

The chain joins TRBV24-1 to TRBJ1-2, with 8 bases fitting TRBD1. The CDR3 totals 15 residues. From germline, CDR1 is KGHDR and CDR2 SFDVKD. Losses at the gene ends were 3 bases for V and 8 bases for J; bases not matched to a gene: 10. The CDR3 DNA is TGTGCCACCAGTGATGCCACCAGGGGGCTCGGAGGCTACACCTTC. Its translation is CATSDATRGLGGYTF.

The gene calls are TRBV20-1 and TRBJ2-1; D may be TRBD2 (6 bases). CDR1 is DFQATT, CDR2 SNEGSKA, per germline (reference sequence). CDR3 length: 15 amino acids. Trimming took 3 bases from V and 9 from J, leaving 21 bases between them. CDR3 protein: CSASRGFSFSGEQFF. The CDR3 coding sequence is TGCAGTGCTAGTCGTGGTTTTAGTTTTAGCGGTGAGCAGTTCTTC.

The chain combines TRBV5-1 with TRBJ2-5; 7 bases fit TRBD2. Germline V gene lookup returns CDR1 SGHRS and CDR2 YFSETQ. The CDR3 spans 15 residues. V lost 1 base and J lost 5; bases outside the gene matches: 8. CDR3 amino acids: CASSLNSGVGETQYF. The CDR3 region has the DNA TGCGCCAGCAGCTTGAACAGCGGGGTAGGGGAGACCCAGTACTTC.

The genes are TRBV6-5 and TRBJ1-5; D might be TRBD1 (6 bases). V was shortened by 2 bases and J by 4 bases, with 6 bases between the two germline ends. This CDR3 is built from 13 residues. The germline V gene has CDR1 MNHEY and CDR2 SVGAGI. As DNA, the CDR3 is TGTGCCAGCAGTTACGACAGGAATCAGCCCCAGCATTTT. Translation: CASSYDRNQPQHF.

Concerning this clone itself: Within the sample, other DNA sequences also encode this same CDR3. The chain uses TRBV3-1 (or the pseudogene TRBV3-2) and TRBJ1-5; the D gene is possibly TRBD1 (5 bases). Germline CDR1 is LGHDT and CDR2 is YNNKEL (reference sequence). With 1 base removed from V and 2 bases from J, the gap between germline ends came to 6 bases. The CDR3 is 14 residues long. The CDR3 reads CASSQVQGNQPQHF. Here the CDR3 DNA reads TGTGCCAGCAGCCAAGTACAGGGCAATCAGCCCCAGCATTTT.

Of note for this clone: Distinct nucleotide sequences in the sample also encode this CDR3. CDR3: CASSVAPGPNTGELFF. DNA for the CDR3: TGTGCCAGCAGCGTAGCGCCAGGGCCGAACACCGGGGAGCTGTTTTTT. The J gene is TRBJ2-2, the V gene TRBV9, with D perhaps matching TRBD1 (5 bases). The CDR3 is 16 residues long. Germline V gene sequence: CDR1 SGDLS, CDR2 YYNGEE. V shed 0 bases and J shed 0 bases, with 9 bases lying between them.

In this sample, this clone turned up once. The chain is built from TRBV7-9 and TRBJ1-2, with D possibly matching TRBD1 (5 bases). There are 16 residues in the CDR3. The V end lost 5 bases, the J end lost 1 base, and 17 bases lay between the germline ends. Germline V gene sequence: CDR1 SEHNR, CDR2 FQNEAQ (reference sequence). The DNA for the CDR3 is TGTGCCAGCAGCCGGGTAGGGGCAGGATATAACTATGGCTACACCTTC. Translating it yields CASSRVGAGYNYGYTF. The full variable domain, rest sourced from reference TRBV7-9 and TRBJ1-2, is DTGVSQNPRHKITKRGQNVTFRCDPISEHNRLYWYRQTLGQGPEFLTYFQNEAQLEKSRLLSDRFSAERPKGSFSTLEIQRTEQGDSAMYLCASSRVGAGYNYGYTFGSGTRLTVV.

The genes are TRBV30 and TRBJ1-5; TRBD1 aligns across 7 bases. The CDR3 is 16 amino acids. J gave up 6 bases and V 2 bases, and 13 bases lay outside the gene matches. Germline values: CDR1 GTSNPN, CDR2 SVGIG (reference sequence). CDR3: CAWSRQGVLWGQPQHF. DNA of the CDR3: TGTGCCTGGAGTCGTCAGGGGGTCCTGTGGGGTCAGCCCCAGCATTTT.

V is TRBV3-1 (or the pseudogene TRBV3-2) and J is TRBJ2-5, with 13 bases fitting TRBD2. The V gene's germline CDR1 is LGHDT and CDR2 YNNKEL (reference sequence). After removal of 1 base from V and 5 bases from J, the junction contained 4 bases not matched to a gene. This CDR3 is 16 amino acids long. CDR3 residues: CASSQGLAGGWETQYF. The CDR3 coding sequence is TGTGCCAGCAGCCAAGGACTAGCGGGGGGTTGGGAGACCCAGTACTTC.

V gene TRBV19 combines with J gene TRBJ2-7; TRBD2 is a possible D gene (5 bases). Germline V CDR1 and CDR2: LNHDA, SQIVND (reference sequence). V was clipped by 5 bases and J by 6 bases, with 17 bases between them. The CDR3 sequence is 14 residues long. The CDR3 bases are TGTGCCAGTAGTTTTGGCAGAGGGAGCGGCGAGCAGTACTTC. It is translated as CASSFGRGSGEQYF.

The V call is TRBV19, the J call TRBJ1-5; D may be TRBD1 (6 bases). Germline V gene data show CDR1 as LNHDA and CDR2 as SQIVND (reference sequence). V lost 2 bases to trimming and J lost 6 bases, with 20 bases between them. This CDR3 contains 17 residues. The CDR3, as DNA: TGTGCCAGTAGTATATCTTTCTGGGACATCAAACCTCAGCCCCAGCATTTT. The encoded protein is CASSISFWDIKPQPQHF.

This clone appeared once. This chain uses TRBV11-3 with TRBJ2-7; D gene uncertain. There are 14 residues in the CDR3. CDR1 and CDR2 (germline): SGHNT, YENEEA. V was pared by 0 bases and J by 3 bases, with 9 bases between. DNA for the CDR3: TGTGCCAGCAGCTTAGATCTGGGCGACTACGAGCAGTACTTC. It specifies CASSLDLGDYEQYF. The full variable domain, its missing parts supplied by reference TRBV11-3 and TRBJ2-7, is EAGVVQSPRYKIIEKKQPVAFWCNPISGHNTLYWYLQNLGQGPELLIRYENEEAVDDSQLPKDRFSAERLKGVDSTLKIQPAELGDSAVYLCASSLDLGDYEQYFGPGTRLTVT.

The table lists this clone with a few counts. This chain joins TRBV16 and TRBJ1-2; the D gene is possibly TRBD1 (5 bases). This CDR3 comprises 14 residues. Per the germline V gene, CDR1 is KGHSY and CDR2 is FQNENV. The V end was cut by 4 bases, the J end by 1 base, with 10 bases between. In DNA form, the CDR3 reads TGTGCCAGCAGCCTACGGGGACTTAACTATGGCTACACCTTC. Its translation: CASSLRGLNYGYTF.

The chain links TRBV15 to TRBJ1-4, with 8 bases identical to TRBD1. CDR3 length: 15 amino acids. The V gene end was trimmed by 5 bases and the J gene end by 7 bases; junction bases not matched to a gene: 9. The germline gives CDR1 LNHNV, CDR2 YYDKDF (reference sequence). CDR3 bases: TGTGCCACCAGCGGTGGACAGGGTGTTAGTGAAAAACTGTTTTTT. Translation: CATSGGQGVSEKLFF.

There are a few counts of this clone. The V gene is TRBV10-2, the J gene TRBJ1-3, with 8 nucleotides matching TRBD1. V was pared by 2 bases and J by 0 bases, with 6 bases of the junction left unmatched. Germline V CDR1 and CDR2: WSHSY, SAAADI. The CDR3 is made up of 17 amino acids. This chain's CDR3 is CASSEPRQGSSGNTIYF. The CDR3 DNA sequence: TGCGCCAGCAGTGAGCCACGACAGGGGTCCTCTGGAAACACCATATATTTT.

The chain is built from TRBV18 and TRBJ2-1; 12 nucleotides align to TRBD1. This CDR3 has 14 amino acids. Germline V CDR1 and CDR2: KGHSH, LQKENI. J was trimmed by 11 bases and V by 3 bases; bases with no gene match: 5. Here the CDR3 DNA reads TGTGCCAGCTCACCCTACGGGACAGGGGGCAAGCAGTTCTTC. Its translation is CASSPYGTGGKQFF.

This clone showed up just a few times. This chain joins TRBV4-1 and TRBJ2-5; 9 nucleotides match TRBD1. This CDR3 is built from 16 residues. The V and J ends lost 4 bases and 4 bases, in that order; junction bases with no gene match: 10. Germline V CDR1 and CDR2: MGHRA, YSYEKL. DNA for the CDR3: TGCGCCAGCAGCCCCTCTCCGACGACAGGGGGAGAGACCCAGTACTTC. Its protein is CASSPSPTTGGETQYF.

This rearrangement joins TRBV9 to TRBJ1-3; D gene uncertain. Germline assignment: CDR1 SGDLS and CDR2 YYNGEE. V was pared by 4 bases and J by 2 bases, with 19 bases between. The CDR3 totals 17 residues. CDR3 residues: CASSPFRGQITGNTIYF. The CDR3 region has the DNA TGTGCCAGCAGCCCCTTCCGTGGGCAGATCACTGGAAACACCATATATTTT.

The chain employs TRBV6-5 and TRBJ1-2; D unclear. The CDR3 contains 14 residues. Germline V gene data show CDR1 as MNHEY and CDR2 as SVGAGI. V was trimmed by 0 bases and J by 8 bases, leaving 13 bases between them. The CDR3 sequence is CASSYSARSGGYTF. The CDR3, as DNA: TGTGCCAGCAGTTACTCAGCCAGGTCTGGGGGCTACACCTTC.

The chain recombines TRBV5-4 with TRBJ1-3, with D possibly matching TRBD1 (6 bases). The CDR3 extends over 16 amino acids. Germline V lookup: CDR1 SGHNT, CDR2 YYREEE (reference sequence). V was cut by 3 bases and J by 2 bases, with 15 bases left in between. Here the CDR3 reads CASSSGTNRAGNTIYF. The CDR3, as DNA: TGTGCCAGCAGCTCCGGGACAAACAGGGCTGGAAACACCATATATTTT.

This clone came up once. V usage is TRBV7-9 and J usage is TRBJ1-2; TRBD1 matches 7 bases. V shed 5 bases, J shed 6 bases, and the junction held 12 bases outside the gene matches. The CDR3 consists of 15 residues. Germline CDR1 is SEHNR and CDR2 is FQNEAQ (reference sequence). The CDR3 here is CASSPPDRVIDGYTF. In DNA, the CDR3 is TGTGCCAGCAGCCCCCCCGACAGGGTAATAGATGGCTACACCTTC.

The chain employs TRBV12-3 or TRBV12-4 and TRBJ1-2; unclear D gene. Trimming removed 3 bases at V and 4 bases at J, with 9 bases between. CDR3 length: 13 residues. CDR3 DNA sequence: TGTGCCAGCAGTTTCGGCCCGGGCTATGGCTACACCTTC. Residues: CASSFGPGYGYTF.

The rearrangement links TRBV29-1 to TRBJ1-1; no clear D. This CDR3 contains 13 residues. V shed 7 bases and J shed 5 bases, with 17 bases lying between them. The germline V gene encodes CDR1 SQVTM and CDR2 ANQGSEA. The CDR3 DNA is TGCAGCGCCTTGGGCCCGGGAAAGACTGAAGCTTTCTTT. The encoded protein is CSALGPGKTEAFF.

The V call is TRBV27, the J call TRBJ1-4, with a weak D call TRBD1 (5 bases). With 5 bases removed from V and 10 bases from J, the gap between germline ends came to 17 bases. CDR1 and CDR2 from the germline V gene are MNHEY and SMNVEV (reference sequence). This CDR3 comprises 14 residues. The CDR3 bases are TGTGCCAGCAGTAGGAGCAGGGAAATGGGAAAACTGTTTTTT. Amino acids: CASSRSREMGKLFF.